One and the same sample provided the 25 T cell receptor beta chains below, sequenced in a study of blood T cell repertoires in COVID-19 (dated by TCRdb to 2018 to 2021). The protocol used for the library was the immunoSEQ multiplex PCR assay. TCRdb provides this immuneACCESS table in a form limited to in-frame rearrangements. Some clones are lacking; in checked studies, under half of them reflect an unresolved V gene, and why the rest are absent is not known. A total of roughly 50,000 clones appear in this sample, 75% to 85% of them only once. The biggest ten clones account for 7% to 8.5% of the sample. Source material: peripheral blood. These receptors came from a man between 35 and 55 years old with acute or convalescent COVID-19.

The chain employs TRBV6-2 or TRBV6-3 and TRBJ1-2, with 8 positions matching TRBD1. This CDR3 is built from 15 residues. V shed 2 bases and J 8 bases; nucleotides not matched to a gene: 10. Germline lookup yields CDR1 MNHEY and CDR2 SVGEGT. CDR3 sequence reads: CASSYRGQAVNGYTF. Here the CDR3 DNA reads TGTGCCAGCAGTTACAGGGGACAGGCGGTAAACGGCTACACCTTC.

The V gene is TRBV24-1, the J gene TRBJ2-1; 9 bases align to TRBD1. The CDR3 extends over 16 amino acids. With V trimmed by 0 bases and J by 8 bases, 7 bases remained unmatched. Per the germline V gene, CDR1 is KGHDR and CDR2 is SFDVKD. DNA for the CDR3: TGTGCCACCAGTGATTTGGGGACAGGGAATCGCTATGAGCAGTTCTTC. It yields the protein CATSDLGTGNRYEQFF.

This clone was seen a handful of times. V and J are TRBV27 and TRBJ2-2; 9 nucleotides align to TRBD1. Per the germline V gene, CDR1 is MNHEY and CDR2 is SMNVEV (reference sequence). CDR3 length: 15 residues. The ends lost 2 bases at V and 9 bases at J; junction bases unmatched: 7. CDR3 residues: CASSLTGQGGRELFF. In DNA form, the CDR3 reads TGTGCCAGCAGTTTAACGGGACAGGGAGGTCGGGAGCTGTTTTTT.

V is TRBV5-1 and J is TRBJ2-3, with D possibly TRBD2 on 5 matching bases. The CDR3 has 16 amino acids. Germline-derived CDR1 and CDR2 are SGHRS and YFSETQ. The V end was cut by 2 bases, the J end by 3 bases, with 16 bases between. The CDR3: CASSFGMGLITDTQYF. The CDR3 DNA reads TGCGCCAGCAGCTTCGGGATGGGATTAATTACAGATACGCAGTATTTT.

This clone has a handful of counts. The chain combines TRBV15 with TRBJ2-2, with D hard to call. Germline V lookup: CDR1 LNHNV, CDR2 YYDKDF (reference sequence). CDR3 length equals 15 residues. V lost 3 bases to trimming and J lost 2 bases, with 10 bases between them. The CDR3 nucleotides are TGTGCCACCAGCAGGAACAGCCTAAACACCGGGGAGCTGTTTTTT. Translation: CATSRNSLNTGELFF.

The CDR3 nucleotides are TGTGCCAGCTCTTCACAGGGCTTAAGGACGAGCAATCAGCCCCAGCATTTT. Amino acid sequence: CASSSQGLRTSNQPQHF. The V call is TRBV27, the J call TRBJ1-5, with D possibly being TRBD1 (6 bases). Per the germline V gene, CDR1 is MNHEY and CDR2 is SMNVEV (reference sequence). The CDR3 spans 17 residues. V lost 8 bases, J lost 1 base, and 21 bases lay in between.

The rearrangement links TRBV6-5 to TRBJ2-3; 12 bases map to TRBD2. V lost 6 bases and J lost 6; bases outside the gene matches: 7. The CDR3 consists of 15 residues. Germline lookup yields CDR1 MNHEY and CDR2 SVGAGI. CDR3 DNA: TGTGCCAGCAGCCCCTCTAGCGGGGGGGTGGATACGCAGTATTTT. Protein sequence: CASSPSSGGVDTQYF.

This chain links TRBV11-2 with TRBJ2-3; TRBD2 matches 8 bases. CDR1 and CDR2 (germline): SGHAT, FQNNGV. The CDR3 runs 13 residues. V shed 4 bases and J 14 bases; nucleotides not matched to a gene: 11. This CDR3 is CASSSPRGGGWYF. In nucleotides, the CDR3 is TGTGCCAGCAGCTCCCCCCGCGGCGGGGGGTGGTATTTT. The variable domain in full, with the rest retrieved from reference TRBV11-2 and TRBJ2-3, is EAGVAQSPRYKIIEKRQSVAFWCNPISGHATLYWYQQILGQGPKLLIQFQNNGVVDDSQLPKDRFSAERLKGVDSTLKIQPAKLEDSAVYLCASSSPRGGGWYFGPGTRLTVL.

The V gene is TRBV9, the J gene TRBJ1-2; 9 bases align to TRBD1. The CDR3 runs 15 residues. After removal of 4 bases from V and 2 bases from J, the junction contained 6 bases not matched to a gene. Germline V gives CDR1 SGDLS, CDR2 YYNGEE. CDR3 loop: CASSPPGTGNYGYTF. CDR3 sequence (DNA): TGTGCCAGCAGCCCCCCCGGGACAGGGAACTATGGCTACACCTTC.

This CDR3 reads CASSDHAGNTIYF. CDR3 sequence (DNA): TGTGCCAGCAGTGACCACGCGGGAAACACCATATATTTT. This sequence joins TRBV6-1 and TRBJ1-3; no clear D gene. The germline gives CDR1 MNHNS, CDR2 SASEGT. Trimming pared 3 bases from V and 4 bases from J, leaving 7 bases between. This CDR3 region has 13 residues.

The chain recombines TRBV20-1 with TRBJ2-7; a possible D gene is TRBD1 (5 bases). Germline V gene lookup returns CDR1 DFQATT and CDR2 SNEGSKA (reference sequence). Trimming took 5 bases from V and 4 from J, leaving 9 bases between them. The CDR3 runs 11 residues. CDR3 in DNA: TGCAGTGCTGTTAGGGGTTACGAGCAGTACTTC. Translation gives CSAVRGYEQYF.

The rearrangement joins TRBV5-1 to TRBJ2-3, with D possibly TRBD2 on 7 matching bases. The ends were cut back, 0 bases at V and 4 bases at J, with 18 bases in the middle. The germline V gene has CDR1 SGHRS and CDR2 YFSETQ. The CDR3 loop spans 17 amino acids. This CDR3 is CASSLAAKGGGADTQYF. For the CDR3, the DNA is TGCGCCAGCAGCTTGGCCGCAAAGGGGGGAGGGGCAGATACGCAGTATTTT.

The CDR3 spells CASSYQQGGSQPQHF. CDR3 DNA: TGTGCCAGCAGTTACCAGCAGGGTGGTAGTCAGCCCCAGCATTTT. The chain couples TRBV6-5 to TRBJ1-5; tentative D call: TRBD1 (5 bases). This CDR3 region has 15 residues. Germline V lookup: CDR1 MNHEY, CDR2 SVGAGI. The V gene lost 2 bases and the J gene lost 6 bases, with 14 bases spanning the gap.

The V gene is TRBV24-1, the J gene TRBJ2-1; 10 bases match TRBD1. The CDR3 sequence is 15 residues long. V lost 6 bases, J lost 3 bases, and 4 bases stayed unmatched. CDR1 and CDR2 from the germline V gene are KGHDR and SFDVKD. The CDR3 nucleotides read TGTGCCACCAGTACCGGGACAGGGGTCTACAATGAGCAGTTCTTC. Protein: CATSTGTGVYNEQFF.

As concerns this clone: One end of the junction does not line up with germline, which may come from a read error. The chain combines TRBV6-6 with TRBJ1-2; the D gene is possibly TRBD1 (5 bases). This CDR3 is 13 amino acids long. Germline CDR1 reads MNHNY; CDR2 reads SVGAGI (reference sequence). CDR3 sequence (DNA): TGTGCCAGCACTTACAGCGGGGGCTATGGCTACACCTTC. Translated, it gives CASTYSGGYGYTF.

Comments on this clone: One junction end does not reproduce the germline sequence, and a read error may be involved. This chain connects TRBV27 to TRBJ2-5; D might be TRBD2 (6 bases). There are 15 residues in the CDR3. Germline V gene data show CDR1 as MNHEY and CDR2 as SMNVEV (reference sequence). CDR3 loop: CASSNIAGSQETQYF. CDR3 sequence (DNA): TGTGCCAGCAGTAATATCGCGGGGTCTCAGGAGACCCAATACTTC.

V gene TRBV24-1 combines with J gene TRBJ1-1; D perhaps matches TRBD1 (6 bases). V shed 3 bases and J shed 5 bases, with 9 bases lying between them. Germline V lookup: CDR1 KGHDR, CDR2 SFDVKD. This CDR3 is built from 13 residues. The CDR3 spells CATSDRRGTEAFF. In DNA, the CDR3 is TGTGCCACCAGTGATCGAAGGGGGACTGAAGCTTTCTTT.

In nucleotides, the CDR3 is TGCGCCAGCAGCCCGGGACAGCTAAAAGAGACCCAGTACTTC. Translated, it gives CASSPGQLKETQYF. This sequence joins TRBV5-1 and TRBJ2-5; TRBD1 matches at 7 bases. Germline assignment: CDR1 SGHRS and CDR2 YFSETQ. V was pared by 4 bases and J by 3 bases, with 6 bases of the junction left unmatched. The CDR3 is 14 residues long.

This chain uses TRBV27 with TRBJ1-5; D possibly corresponds to TRBD1 (5 bases). V was shortened by 5 bases and J by 6 bases, with 17 bases between the two germline ends. The CDR3 sequence is 15 residues long. CDR1 and CDR2 from the germline V gene are MNHEY and SMNVEV (reference sequence). CDR3 amino acids: CASSLTTGGGQPQHF. As DNA, the CDR3 is TGTGCCAGCAGTCTTACGACCGGGGGAGGTCAGCCCCAGCATTTT.

This CDR3 is CASRPAPGGKNIQYF. In nucleotides, the CDR3 is TGTGCCAGCAGACCCGCACCCGGAGGCAAAAACATTCAGTACTTC. This rearrangement joins TRBV2 to TRBJ2-4; a possible D gene is TRBD2 (5 bases). V lost 6 bases and J 3 bases, leaving 15 bases between the germline ends. This CDR3 region has 15 residues. The germline V gene encodes CDR1 SNHLY and CDR2 FYNNEI.

The rearrangement links TRBV19 to TRBJ2-7; D is possibly TRBD1 (6 bases). Per the germline V gene, CDR1 is LNHDA and CDR2 is SQIVND (reference sequence). This CDR3 has 14 residues. The germline V and J ends were trimmed by 4 bases and 2 bases, with 12 bases remaining between them. The CDR3 sequence is CASSRGQVAYEQYF. The CDR3 DNA sequence: TGTGCCAGTAGTAGGGGGCAGGTCGCCTACGAGCAGTACTTC.

The chain is built from TRBV10-1 and TRBJ2-5; 11 bases fit TRBD2. The CDR3 extends over 14 amino acids. Germline CDR1 and CDR2: WNHNN and SYGVQD (reference sequence). V was pared by 2 bases and J by 5 bases, with 1 base of the junction left unmatched. CDR3 sequence (DNA): TGCGCCAGCAGTGAGACTAGCGGGGGTGAGACCCAGTACTTC. Translating it yields CASSETSGGETQYF.

V is TRBV10-3 and J is TRBJ1-3, with 7 positions matching TRBD1. The CDR3 is made up of 15 amino acids. Germline V gene lookup returns CDR1 ENHRY and CDR2 SYGVKD. V gave up 10 bases and J gave up 2 bases; unmatched junction bases: 11. DNA of the CDR3: TGTGCCACTCAACAGGGGATCTCTCCTGGAAACACCATATATTTT. This translates into CATQQGISPGNTIYF.

This chain links TRBV2 with TRBJ1-1; 12 bases are shared with TRBD1. Germline V lookup: CDR1 SNHLY, CDR2 FYNNEI. V shed 6 bases and J 5 bases; nucleotides not matched to a gene: 1. The CDR3 is made up of 13 amino acids. CDR3 in amino acids: CASRGQGATEAFF. As DNA, the CDR3 is TGTGCCAGCAGGGGACAGGGGGCGACTGAAGCTTTCTTT. The entire variable domain, with the rest obtained from reference TRBV2 and TRBJ1-1, is as follows: EPEVTQTPSHQVTQMGQEVILRCVPISNHLYFYWYRQILGQKVEFLVSFYNNEISEKSEIFDDQFSVERPDGSNFTLKIRSTKLEDSAMYFCASRGQGATEAFFGQGTRLTVV.

The V gene is TRBV9, the J gene TRBJ1-2; 7 bases match TRBD1. This CDR3 comprises 15 residues. Trimming cost V 3 bases and J 2 bases; bases outside gene matches: 7. The germline V gene encodes CDR1 SGDLS and CDR2 YYNGEE. The CDR3 region has the DNA TGTGCCAGCAGCGGTAGACAGGGTGGCAACTATGGCTACACCTTC. Amino acids: CASSGRQGGNYGYTF.